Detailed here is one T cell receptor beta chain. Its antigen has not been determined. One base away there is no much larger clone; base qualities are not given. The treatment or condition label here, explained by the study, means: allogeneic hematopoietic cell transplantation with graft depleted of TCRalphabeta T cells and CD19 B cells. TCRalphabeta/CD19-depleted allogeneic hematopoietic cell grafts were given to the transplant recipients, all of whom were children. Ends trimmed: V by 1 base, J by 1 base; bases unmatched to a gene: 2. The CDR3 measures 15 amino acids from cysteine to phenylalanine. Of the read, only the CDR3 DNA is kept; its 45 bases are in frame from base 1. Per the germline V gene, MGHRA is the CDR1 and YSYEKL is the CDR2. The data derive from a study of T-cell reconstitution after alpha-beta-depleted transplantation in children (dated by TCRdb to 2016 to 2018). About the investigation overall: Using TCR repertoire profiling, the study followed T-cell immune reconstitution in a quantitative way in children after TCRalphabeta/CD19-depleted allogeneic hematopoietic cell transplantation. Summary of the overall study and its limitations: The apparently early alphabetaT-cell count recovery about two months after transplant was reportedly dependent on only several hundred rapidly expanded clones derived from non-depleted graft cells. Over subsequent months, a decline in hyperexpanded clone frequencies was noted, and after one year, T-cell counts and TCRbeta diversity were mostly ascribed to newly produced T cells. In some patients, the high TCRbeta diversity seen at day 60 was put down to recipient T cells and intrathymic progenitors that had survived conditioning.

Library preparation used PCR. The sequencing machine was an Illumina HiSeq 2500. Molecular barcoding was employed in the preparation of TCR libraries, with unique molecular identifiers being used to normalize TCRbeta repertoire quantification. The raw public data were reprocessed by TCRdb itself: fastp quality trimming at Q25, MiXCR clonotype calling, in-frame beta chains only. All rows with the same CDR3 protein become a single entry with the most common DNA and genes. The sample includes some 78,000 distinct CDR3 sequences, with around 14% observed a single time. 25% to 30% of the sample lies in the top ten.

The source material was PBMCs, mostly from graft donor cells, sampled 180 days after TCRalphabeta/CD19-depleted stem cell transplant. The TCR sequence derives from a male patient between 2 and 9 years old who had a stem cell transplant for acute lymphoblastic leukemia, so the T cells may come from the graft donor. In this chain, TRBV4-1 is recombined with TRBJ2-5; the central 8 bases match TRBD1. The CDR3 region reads CASSQGDRIQETQYF. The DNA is TGCGCCAGCAGCCAAGGGGACAGGATCCAAGAGACCCAGTACTTC.